The T cell receptor (beta chain) under discussion was sequenced for a study of blood T cells in healthy people across ages. General observations from the study: The study regarded diversity estimates from one million T cells as underestimates. The study could not conclusively compare naive and antigen-experienced cells, given its unsorted PBMCs.

CDR1 is SQVTM and CDR2 is ANQGSEA in the germline V gene. The V gene lost 7 bases and the J gene lost 5 bases, with 18 bases spanning the gap. The CDR3 runs 14 residues. Researchers report isolating at least 7 million PBMCs per sample. A sample-barcoded 5' primer and a J-beta primer mix were used in a second PCR of about 6 to 12 cycles. One entry per CDR3 protein, called by TCRdb with MiXCR from the 5' RACE reads. The data hold about 750,000 distinct CDR3 sequences, with roughly 50% observed a single time. This clonotype occurred a few times. Its antigen is unknown. The chain is built from TRBV29-1 and TRBJ2-1; no definite D call. The specimen was blood. The TCR comes from a man aged 80 or over in good health. The CDR3 nucleotides read TGCAGCGCCCCGGCGCCCTACCGTGACAATGAGCAGTTCTTC. Amino acid sequence: CSAPAPYRDNEQFF.